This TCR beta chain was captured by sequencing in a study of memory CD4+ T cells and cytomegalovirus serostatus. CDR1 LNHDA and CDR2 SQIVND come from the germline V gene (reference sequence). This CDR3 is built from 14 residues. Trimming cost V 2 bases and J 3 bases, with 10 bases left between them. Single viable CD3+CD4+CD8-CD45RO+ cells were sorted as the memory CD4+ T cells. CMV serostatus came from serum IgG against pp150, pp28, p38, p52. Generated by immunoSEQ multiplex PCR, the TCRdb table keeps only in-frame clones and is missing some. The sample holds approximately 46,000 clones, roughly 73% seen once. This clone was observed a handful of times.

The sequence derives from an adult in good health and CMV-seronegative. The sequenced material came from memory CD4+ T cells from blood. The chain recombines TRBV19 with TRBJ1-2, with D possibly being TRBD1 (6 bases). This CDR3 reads CASSISGHHYGYTF. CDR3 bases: TGTGCCAGTAGTATATCGGGACACCACTATGGCTACACCTTC.